Following are 5 T cell receptor beta chains from one sample sequenced in a study of shared clonotypes between healthy human individuals. Produced via immunoSEQ multiplex PCR; TCRdb's table is partial and in-frame only. In the table there are 530,000 or so clones, about three quarters of which are singletons. Sequencing input: PBMCs. The receptor set was obtained from a woman aged 40 to 55 in good health. Some clones in this sample may be carry-over from other donors' samples.

J is TRBJ1-2 and V is TRBV28; 11 bases map to TRBD1. Germline values: CDR1 MDHEN, CDR2 SYDVKM. V trimming: 4 bases; J trimming: 4 bases; junction bases outside the gene matches: 2. This CDR3 has 14 residues. DNA of the CDR3: TGTGCCAGCAGTTCTGGGACAGGGGGCTATGGCTACACCTTC. Amino acid sequence: CASSSGTGGYGYTF.

The rearrangement links TRBV10-3 to TRBJ2-3; 9 bases are shared with TRBD1. The CDR3 sequence is 17 residues long. With V trimmed by 6 bases and J by 2 bases, 12 bases remained unmatched. The V gene's germline CDR1 is ENHRY and CDR2 SYGVKD. In nucleotides, the CDR3 is TGTGCCATCAGCCCCCCCCGGGGGACAGGGTCCACAGATACGCAGTATTTT. Translation: CAISPPRGTGSTDTQYF.

This clone was detected a few times. The CDR3: CASSQGVPGLPYEQYF. The CDR3 coding sequence is TGTGCCAGCAGTCAAGGGGTGCCGGGACTCCCCTACGAGCAGTACTTC. The V and J genes are TRBV6-6 and TRBJ2-7; perhaps TRBD2 as D (6 bases). The CDR3 runs to 16 residues. Germline V CDR1 and CDR2: MNHNY, SVGAGI (reference sequence). V shed 5 bases and J shed 2 bases, with 19 bases lying between them.

The chain combines TRBV6-4 with TRBJ2-1, with 9 bases lining up with TRBD2. Germline assignment: CDR1 MRHNA and CDR2 SNTAGT. V lost 0 bases, J lost 8 bases, and 5 bases stayed unmatched. The CDR3 consists of 15 residues. CDR3 nucleotide sequence: TGTGCCAGCAGTGACTCTAGCGGGAGTTGGGATGAGCAGTTCTTC. Translating gives CASSDSSGSWDEQFF.

This clone has a single count. V and J are TRBV7-8 and TRBJ2-1; D not resolved. Per germline, CDR1 SGHVS and CDR2 FQNEAQ. Trimming pared 2 bases from V and 8 bases from J, leaving 7 bases between. There are 12 residues in the CDR3. CDR3 loop: CASSLNTDEQFF. The CDR3 nucleotides read TGTGCCAGCAGCTTAAACACGGATGAGCAGTTCTTC.